A selection of T cell receptor beta chains follows, all from one sample in a study of blood T cell repertoires in COVID-19. The method was immunoSEQ multiplex PCR; TCRdb's version includes in-frame clones alone and lacks a portion of them. The table lists around 260,000 clones, approximately 90% of them singletons. Sample: peripheral blood. Source of these receptors: a man aged 30-40 years with acute or convalescent COVID-19. The CDR3 runs from the conserved cysteine through the conserved F or W. D genes are given only for firm matches. Clone size is shown for a subset of rows, as once, few, many or a class of expanded clone.

TRBJ2-2 TRBV6-6 . . TGTGCCAGCAGTTCCTGGACAAAGGACCGGGAGCTGTTTTTT CASSSWTKDRELFF
TRBJ2-7 TRBV30 . . TGTGCCTGGAGTCGACAGTTATACGAGCAGTACTTC CAWSRQLYEQYF
TRBJ1-4 TRBV5-4 . . TGTGCCAGCAGCCCTGCAGGGGTAACTAATGAAAAACTGTTTTTT CASSPAGVTNEKLFF
TRBJ2-6 TRBV5-1 . . TGCGCCAGCAGCAACCTAGCTACCGGGGCCAACGTCCTGACTTTC CASSNLATGANVLTF
TRBJ2-7 TRBV10-3 . TRBD2 TGTGCCATCAGCAAAGGTAGCGGGAGGGACTACGAGCAGTACTTC CAISKGSGRDYEQYF
TRBJ2-2 TRBV6-6 once . TGTGCCTGTACGAAGGGATGGGGCTCGTCCACCGGGGAGCTGTTTTTT CACTKGWGSSTGELFF
TRBJ1-2 TRBV10-2 . . TGCGCCAGCAGGGAGACGGACAGTTATGGCTACACCTTC CASRETDSYGYTF
TRBJ2-1 TRBV6-1 . . TGTGCCAGCAGTGAAAGGGCTAGCGTCCTCCCTCGGGATGAGCAGTTCTTC CASSERASVLPRDEQFF
TRBJ2-1 TRBV7-2 . TRBD2 TGTGCCAGCAGCTTATTAGCGGGACCGTACAATGAGCAGTTCTTC CASSLLAGPYNEQFF
TRBJ2-7 TRBV11-2 . TRBD2 TGTGCCAGCAGCCGCTTAGCGGGGGGGCAAGAGCAGTACTTC CASSRLAGGQEQYF
TRBJ2-7 TRBV19 . TRBD2 TGTGCCAGTAGTATATCCTCCCCTGCCGGGAGGAACGAGCAGTACTTC CASSISSPAGRNEQYF